Listed here are 25 T cell receptor beta chains from one sample, sequenced in a study of shared clonotypes between healthy human individuals. Only in-frame clones appear in the TCRdb table, and some are missing; sequencing was by immunoSEQ multiplex PCR. This table has about 490,000 clones, less than 80% appearing once. The specimen sequenced was PBMCs. The origin of the receptors is a woman aged 40 to 50 in good health. Some clones in this sample may be carry-over from other donors' samples.

V gene TRBV5-1 combines with J gene TRBJ2-3; D may correspond to TRBD1 or TRBD2 (6 bases each). This CDR3 is built from 14 residues. The V gene lost 7 bases and the J gene lost 2 bases, with 14 bases spanning the gap. Germline CDR1 is SGHRS and CDR2 is YFSETQ. CDR3 residues: CASHRGGSTDTQYF. CDR3 nucleotides: TGCGCCAGCCACAGAGGGGGGTCCACAGATACGCAGTATTTT.

A word on this clone: A much larger clone differs from this one at a single base, so this may be a read error. The V call is TRBV30, the J call TRBJ1-1, with D perhaps matching TRBD1 (5 bases). The CDR3 extends over 13 amino acids. Germline V gene sequence: CDR1 GTSNPN, CDR2 SVGIG (reference sequence). The CDR3 loop reads CSWRDSGDTEAFF. The CDR3 nucleotides are TGTTCCTGGAGGGACTCTGGGGACACTGAAGCTTTCTTT. The full variable domain, in which reference TRBV30 and TRBJ1-1 provide the parts outside the CDR3, is SQTIHQWPATLVQPVGSPLSLECTVEGTSNPNLYWYRQAAGRGLQLLFYSVGIGQISSEVPQNLSASRPQDRQFILSSKKLLLSDSGFYLCSWRDSGDTEAFFGQGTRLTVV.

This sequence joins TRBV28 and TRBJ2-5; possibly TRBD1 or TRBD2 for D (5 bases each). The last part of the DNA fits TRBJ2-7 better; the J call may be wrong. This CDR3 region has 13 residues. Germline assignment: CDR1 MDHEN and CDR2 SYDVKM. Written as DNA, the CDR3 is TGTGCCAGCCGCCGGGGCAGGCAGTACGAGCAGTACTTC. It encodes CASRRGRQYEQYF.

The gene calls are TRBV2 and TRBJ1-5; possibly TRBD1 for D (5 bases). CDR3 length: 15 amino acids. The germline V and J ends were trimmed by 2 bases and 0 bases, with 8 bases remaining between them. Germline CDR1 and CDR2: SNHLY and FYNNEI. In nucleotides, the CDR3 is TGTGCCAGCAGTGAACAGGGCAGTAGCAATCAGCCCCAGCATTTT. Protein sequence: CASSEQGSSNQPQHF. Filled out from reference TRBV2 and TRBJ1-5, the complete variable domain reads EPEVTQTPSHQVTQMGQEVILRCVPISNHLYFYWYRQILGQKVEFLVSFYNNEISEKSEIFDDQFSVERPDGSNFTLKIRSTKLEDSAMYFCASSEQGSSNQPQHFGDGTRLSIL.

This rearrangement joins TRBV4-1 to TRBJ1-2, with D possibly being TRBD1 (5 bases). Germline CDR1 reads MGHRA; CDR2 reads YSYEKL. The V gene lost 4 bases and the J gene lost 4 bases, with 13 bases spanning the gap. The CDR3 sequence is 14 residues long. DNA for the CDR3: TGCGCCAGCAGCCCCCGGGGGGTGAGCTATGGCTACACCTTC. Translated: CASSPRGVSYGYTF.

J is TRBJ2-1 and V is TRBV7-3; 13 bases align to TRBD2. V gave up 3 bases and J gave up 7 bases; unmatched junction bases: 3. The CDR3 runs 15 residues. The germline gives CDR1 SGHTA, CDR2 FQGTGA. The CDR3 DNA is TGTGCCAGCAGCTTGGGACTAGCGGGAATGAATGAGCAGTTCTTC. Encoded protein: CASSLGLAGMNEQFF. The full variable domain, its missing parts supplied by reference TRBV7-3 and TRBJ2-1, is GAGVSQTPSNKVTEKGKYVELRCDPISGHTALYWYRQSLGQGPEFLIYFQGTGAADDSGLPNDRFFAVRPEGSVSTLKIQRTERGDSAVYLCASSLGLAGMNEQFFGPGTRLTVL.

V usage is TRBV2 and J usage is TRBJ2-2, with no clear D. Germline CDR1 SNHLY, CDR2 FYNNEI. This CDR3 contains 14 residues. Trimming removed 0 bases from V and 4 bases from J, with 6 bases in between. For the CDR3, the DNA is TGTGCCAGCAGTGAAGCAGTGACCACCGGGGAGCTGTTTTTT. Translation gives CASSEAVTTGELFF.

This clone was observed a few times. This sequence joins TRBV6-5 and TRBJ1-4; D is unclear. This CDR3 has 11 amino acids. Trimming shortened V by 8 bases and J by 6 bases, and 7 bases separated the two germline ends. Per the germline V gene, CDR1 is MNHEY and CDR2 is SVGAGI. CDR3 DNA sequence: TGTGCCAGCGGACCCTATGAAAAACTGTTTTTT. This gives the protein CASGPYEKLFF.

The V call is TRBV5-6, the J call TRBJ1-2; 7 bases are a match to TRBD1. Germline V gene sequence: CDR1 SGHDT, CDR2 YYEEEE. Trimming at V came to 1 base and at J to 4 bases, leaving 4 bases not matched to a gene. The CDR3 extends over 14 amino acids. CDR3 bases: TGTGCCAGCAGCTTGAAGGGACAGAGCTATGGCTACACCTTC. It specifies CASSLKGQSYGYTF. The full variable domain, in which reference TRBV5-6 and TRBJ1-2 provide the parts outside the CDR3, is DAGVTQSPTHLIKTRGQQVTLRCSPKSGHDTVSWYQQALGQGPQFIFQYYEEEERQRGNFPDRFSGHQFPNYSSELNVNALLLGDSALYLCASSLKGQSYGYTFGSGTRLTVV.

This clone was counted only a few times. The chain joins TRBV19 to TRBJ2-3; possible D gene TRBD2, 6 bases. V lost 1 base and J 4 bases, leaving 9 bases between the germline ends. In germline, CDR1 is LNHDA, CDR2 SQIVND (reference sequence). The CDR3 sequence is 14 residues long. CDR3 region: CASSIGRLADTQYF. In DNA, the CDR3 is TGTGCCAGTAGTATAGGGCGACTAGCAGATACGCAGTATTTT.

To note about this clone: Other DNA sequences in this specimen translate into the identical CDR3. The V call is TRBV18, the J call TRBJ2-7; 8 positions agree with TRBD2. This CDR3 region has 14 residues. The trim removed 3 bases at V and 1 base at J, leaving 2 bases unmatched. Looked up from germline, CDR1 is KGHSH and CDR2 is LQKENI. CDR3 sequence reads: CASSPGGGSYEQYF. CDR3 DNA sequence: TGTGCCAGCTCACCCGGGGGGGGTTCCTACGAGCAGTACTTC.

This chain connects TRBV10-3 to TRBJ2-3; 14 bases agree with TRBD2. CDR3 length: 17 residues. The germline CDR1 and CDR2 sequences are ENHRY and SYGVKD. J was trimmed by 3 bases and V by 10 bases; bases with no gene match: 12. The CDR3 region has the DNA TGTGCCAGCCACTCCGGGACTAGCGGGAGAGGGACAGATACGCAGTATTTT. The encoded protein is CASHSGTSGRGTDTQYF.

The CDR3 here is CASSLRASGNNEQFF. The CDR3 DNA reads as TGCGCCAGCAGCTTGAGGGCTAGCGGAAACAATGAGCAGTTCTTC. The V call is TRBV5-1, the J call TRBJ2-1, with 7 bases matching TRBD2. This CDR3 is 15 amino acids long. Germline CDR1 SGHRS, CDR2 YFSETQ. J lost 5 bases, V lost 1 base, and 6 bases had no gene match.

V usage is TRBV28 and J usage is TRBJ2-7, with TRBD2 matching over 9 bases. J lost 4 bases, V lost 3 bases, and 13 bases had no gene match. Germline loops: CDR1 MDHEN, CDR2 SYDVKM. This CDR3 region has 17 residues. The chain's CDR3 is CASSFQPGSGSGYEQYF. CDR3 nucleotides: TGTGCCAGCAGTTTTCAGCCGGGTAGCGGGAGTGGATACGAGCAGTACTTC.

V is TRBV23-1 and J is TRBJ1-1; 7 nucleotides match TRBD1. TRBV23-1 is marked as an open reading frame, function uncertain. J lost 3 bases, V lost 0 bases, and 10 bases had no gene match. The CDR3 contains 17 residues. DNA for the CDR3: TGCGCCAGCAGTCAATCGACTAATAGACAGGGTCACACTGAAGCTTTCTTT. It translates to CASSQSTNRQGHTEAFF.

Only one count was recorded for this clone. A far larger clone is only one base removed, so a read error is likely. The same CDR3 is also encoded by other DNA sequences in this sample. The V call is TRBV4-1, the J call TRBJ2-1; 9 positions match TRBD2. The CDR3 consists of 16 residues. Germline V lookup: CDR1 MGHRA, CDR2 YSYEKL. The chain's CDR3 is CASSQETSGSYNEQFF. Here the CDR3 DNA reads TGCGCCAGTAGCCAAGAGACTAGCGGCTCCTACAATGAGCAGTTCTTC.

This clone came up a few times. The chain has TRBV9 and TRBJ2-2; 7 bases line up with TRBD1. CDR1 is SGDLS, CDR2 YYNGEE, per germline. V trimming: 0 bases; J trimming: 5 bases; junction bases outside the gene matches: 4. CDR3 length: 15 amino acids. CDR3 bases: TGTGCCAGCAGCGTAGGGCCAGGGGGAACCGGGGAGCTGTTTTTT. Protein sequence: CASSVGPGGTGELFF.

This rearrangement joins TRBV10-2 to TRBJ2-7; D might be TRBD2 (5 bases). Germline V CDR1 and CDR2: WSHSY, SAAADI. V lost 3 bases to trimming and J lost 3 bases, with 15 bases between them. The CDR3 length is 15 residues. The chain's CDR3 is CASSDVLREGYEQYF. Written as DNA, the CDR3 is TGCGCCAGCAGTGACGTGCTACGAGAGGGCTACGAGCAGTACTTC.

In regard to this clone: This sample also contains other DNA sequences that code for the same CDR3. The chain recombines TRBV7-9 with TRBJ2-5; D gene ambiguous. The V gene lost 5 bases and the J gene lost 4 bases, with 5 bases spanning the gap. The V gene's germline CDR1 is SEHNR and CDR2 FQNEAQ (reference sequence). The CDR3 contains 11 residues. The CDR3 DNA is TGTGCCAGCAGCCCTGGAGAGACCCAGTACTTC. Translating it yields CASSPGETQYF.

This clone was counted at least ten times. This chain connects TRBV21-1 to TRBJ2-7; TRBD2 is the table's D call, not checked against the DNA. TRBV21-1 is tagged as a pseudogene. This CDR3 has 16 residues. In DNA form, the CDR3 reads TGTGCCAGCAGCAAAGAGACTAGTTTGCCTTCCTACGAGCAGTACTTC. Translating it yields CASSKETSLPSYEQYF.

The chain has TRBV5-8 and TRBJ2-1; D gene ambiguous. Looked up from germline, CDR1 is SGHTS and CDR2 is YDEGEE. This CDR3 region has 14 residues. Trimming pared 10 bases from V and 9 bases from J, leaving 23 bases between. CDR3 coding DNA: TGTGCCCGGGCCCAAGGGCCGTTGTTGGGTGAGCAGTTCTTC. Translation: CARAQGPLLGEQFF.

The V call is TRBV10-3, the J call TRBJ2-5, with 9 bases matching TRBD1. The J segment lost 5 bases and the V segment lost 4 bases, leaving 8 bases of the junction unmatched. CDR3 length equals 15 residues. Germline V lookup: CDR1 ENHRY, CDR2 SYGVKD. The CDR3: CAISGGTGPRETQYF. The DNA for the CDR3 is TGTGCCATCAGTGGCGGGACAGGGCCGAGGGAGACCCAGTACTTC.

The J gene is TRBJ2-1, the V gene TRBV18; TRBD1 might be the D (6 bases). Germline V gene data show CDR1 as KGHSH and CDR2 as LQKENI. V was trimmed by 6 bases and J by 0 bases, leaving 15 bases between them. The CDR3 sequence is 16 residues long. CDR3 coding DNA: TGTGCCAGCTCGCCTTTAGGGGGAAGCTCCTACAATGAGCAGTTCTTC. This encodes CASSPLGGSSYNEQFF.

The J gene is TRBJ1-1, the V gene TRBV19; D unclear. Trimming removed 4 bases at V and 0 bases at J, with 9 bases between. Germline V gives CDR1 LNHDA, CDR2 SQIVND (reference sequence). This CDR3 region has 14 residues. CDR3 sequence reads: CASSTYTVNTEAFF. CDR3 nucleotide sequence: TGTGCCAGTAGTACCTACACCGTGAACACTGAAGCTTTCTTT.

This chain joins TRBV30 and TRBJ2-5; D is uncertain. This CDR3 is 11 amino acids long. The V end was cut by 2 bases, the J end by 5 bases, with 6 bases between. Per germline, CDR1 GTSNPN and CDR2 SVGIG (reference sequence). CDR3 protein: CAWSRAETQYF. CDR3 bases: TGTGCCTGGAGTAGGGCGGAGACCCAGTACTTC.